This TCR beta chain was captured in a study of ipilimumab plus nivolumab after autologous stem cell transplantation. Profiled with immunoSEQ multiplex PCR; TCRdb holds only in-frame clones, not every one. The sample holds under 20,000 clones; approximately 79% are singletons and the top ten take roughly 35%. Dosing: nivolumab 3 mg/kg IV, weeks 1, 4, 7, 10, then every two weeks to week 26. This sequence originates from a male donor with diffuse large B-cell lymphoma. The material was PBMCs, obtained in a trial of ipilimumab plus nivolumab as post-transplant consolidation.

This chain's CDR3 is CASSSRTGGDYGYTF. Here the CDR3 DNA reads TGTGCCAGCAGCTCACGCACGGGCGGGGACTATGGCTACACCTTC. This chain connects TRBV5-4 to TRBJ1-2; D ambiguous. The germline V gene encodes CDR1 SGHNT and CDR2 YYREEE (reference sequence). V was shortened by 3 bases and J by 3 bases, with 15 bases between the two germline ends. The CDR3 consists of 15 residues.